This T cell receptor beta chain was identified in a study of blood T cell repertoires in COVID-19. V dropped 6 bases and J dropped 5; count of bases not matched to a gene: 10. CDR1 is MNHEY, CDR2 SMNVEV, per germline (reference sequence). CDR3 length: 15 residues. The protocol was immunoSEQ multiplex PCR, while the TCRdb copy is restricted to in-frame clones and leaves out a portion. The table shows a few hundred thousand clones, with about 91% occurring only once. What was sequenced was peripheral blood. This receptor was obtained from a person between 18 and 30 years old with COVID-19, enrolled during active disease. The chain combines TRBV27 with TRBJ1-5, with 7 nucleotides matching TRBD1. CDR3 in amino acids: CASSSRQGLYQPQHF. CDR3 nucleotide sequence: TGTGCCAGCAGCAGTAGACAGGGCTTATATCAGCCCCAGCATTTT.